A selection of T cell receptor beta chains follows, all from one sample in a study of T cell repertoires in urothelial bladder cancer. Clones were sequenced by immunoSEQ multiplex PCR, and TCRdb holds only the in-frame ones, with some missing. In the table there are 6,700 or so clones, about 64% of which are singletons. Sequencing was carried out using tumor-infiltrating cells from bladder cancer. These receptors all stem from a human donor with urothelial carcinoma. Both conserved end residues are part of each CDR3. D genes are given only for firm matches. Clone size is given for some rows only: seen once, a few or many times, or a class if the clone is expanded.

CDR3 protein	V gene	J gene	D gene	clone size
CASSLIAGVNNEQFF	TRBV11-1	TRBJ2-1	TRBD2	NA
CATSRDSGGVTTQYF	TRBV15	TRBJ2-5	TRBD2	NA
CASSSGSLGGGQYF	TRBV6-5	TRBJ2-7	NA	NA
CASSNRQGGETQYF	TRBV7-9	TRBJ2-5	TRBD1	NA
CASSWRVTEQFF	TRBV2	TRBJ2-1	NA	NA
CAIGAHDYEQYF	TRBV2	NA	NA	NA
CASGRGVGTEAFF	TRBV7-2	TRBJ1-1	NA	NA
CASSPAPGGGRLGAQYF	TRBV28	TRBJ2-5	TRBD2	NA
CASSEYGGGYGYTF	TRBV6-1	TRBJ1-2	NA	NA
CASRRSESNEQFF	TRBV5-1	TRBJ2-1	NA	NA
CASSLEQGNQPQHF	TRBV7-8	TRBJ1-5	NA	NA
CASSLGGQGNTGELFF	TRBV7-2	TRBJ2-2	TRBD1	few
CASSPMQGLGITEAFF	TRBV14	TRBJ1-1	NA	NA
CASSFGIPSSYEQYF	TRBV27	TRBJ2-7	NA	NA
CASGGFNQPQHF	TRBV6-5	TRBJ1-5	NA	NA
CASSTQGFPYEQYF	TRBV27	TRBJ2-7	NA	hyperexpanded
CASSIKGPGQPQHF	TRBV19	TRBJ1-5	NA	NA
CASSFGENTEAFF	TRBV5-4	TRBJ1-1	NA	NA
CASSQASNQPQHF	TRBV14	TRBJ1-5	NA	NA
CASSEPQDIYEQYF	TRBV2	TRBJ2-7	NA	few
CASRTGEGRGELFF	TRBV6-6	TRBJ2-2	TRBD1	NA
CASSEGQGIHGYTF	TRBV5-1	TRBJ1-2	TRBD1	NA
CASSQESWGYEQYF	TRBV4-1	TRBJ2-7	NA	NA
CASSFEDSTSGNTIYF	TRBV28	TRBJ1-3	NA	NA
CASSQDWGLSTDTQYF	TRBV4-1	TRBJ2-3	NA	once
CATHRDLNEKLFF	TRBV10-3	TRBJ1-4	NA	NA
CASSVSGRPLDTQYF	TRBV9	TRBJ2-3	NA	NA
CASSPAAGLAGEGKQFF	TRBV5-1	TRBJ2-1	TRBD2	NA
CASSPRTGVHEQYF	TRBV6-5	TRBJ2-7	TRBD1	NA
CASSPGAGGNIQYF	TRBV11-2	TRBJ2-4	TRBD1	NA
CASSLGGARADTQYF	TRBV7-9	TRBJ2-3	NA	few
CASSQVSAGLGFGELFF	TRBV4-2	TRBJ2-2	NA	NA
CASSRPTGMMGEAFF	TRBV7-2	TRBJ1-1	NA	NA
CASTSEGSYYNEQFF	TRBV5-1	TRBJ2-1	NA	NA
CASSLGRSTDTQYF	TRBV7-6	TRBJ2-3	NA	NA
CASSFSQGFYTGELFF	TRBV7-9	TRBJ2-2	NA	NA
CASSLVGGPYNEQFF	TRBV7-7	TRBJ2-1	NA	NA
CASSVSQEETQYF	TRBV9	TRBJ2-5	NA	NA
CASSLGGGNTEAFF	TRBV5-1	TRBJ1-1	NA	NA
CASGNRGRGGYTF	TRBV27	TRBJ1-2	TRBD1	NA
CASSLGGVTGELFF	TRBV11-3	TRBJ2-2	NA	once
CASRGGAGVTDTQYF	TRBV2	TRBJ2-3	TRBD2	NA
CSVAGANFYEQYF	TRBV29-1	TRBJ2-7	NA	NA
CASRLLNTGELFF	TRBV2	TRBJ2-2	NA	few
CASSSQTGLTEAFF	TRBV7-2	TRBJ1-1	NA	few
CASSPRGTGFTDTQYF	TRBV10-2	TRBJ2-3	NA	NA
CASSRLSWPGGGGTEAFF	TRBV28	TRBJ1-1	NA	NA
CASVRKTYGYTF	TRBV5-1	TRBJ1-2	NA	NA
CASSNSNTEAFF	TRBV7-5	TRBJ1-1	NA	NA
CASSRNRDRNQPQHF	TRBV7-2	TRBJ1-5	TRBD1	few
CASSQSTGIPYEQYF	TRBV4-2	TRBJ2-7	NA	NA
CASSVGQTDNSPLHF	TRBV9	TRBJ1-6	NA	few